This T cell receptor (beta chain) was captured by sequencing in a study of regulatory dendritic cells for organ transplantation. The overall study: Monocytes received vitamin D3 on days 0 and 4, IL-10 on day 4. LPS was added to dendritic cell cultures on day 6. Overall study findings and caveats: Memory T cells were less diverse than naive, with memory CD8+ most oligoclonal.

V was cut by 1 base and J by 12 bases, with 22 bases left in between. This CDR3 region has 16 residues. Germline-derived CDR1 and CDR2 are SEHNR and FQNEAQ (reference sequence). Note on this clone: What it binds is unknown.

CFSE-labeled sorted T cells met regulatory or mature dendritic cells for about five days. Clones were read by immunoSEQ multiplex PCR, and TCRdb kept only the in-frame ones, dropping some. This table has roughly 5,800 clones, approximately 72% appearing once. The sequenced material came from memory CD8+ T cells from blood cultured with regulatory dendritic cells. Noted subset: CD45RO+ memory T cells. The TCR was taken from a human donor in good health. This sequence joins TRBV7-9 and TRBJ2-1; D is unresolved. CDR3 DNA sequence: TGTGCCAGCAGCTTAGTTCGTGACGTGATAGCCCTAGGGCAGTTCTTC. The encoded protein is CASSLVRDVIALGQFF.